This TCR beta chain originates from a study of T cells in Graves' hyperthyroidism and ophthalmopathy. Pregnant or lactating patients were excluded, as were those with uncontrolled infection or other autoimmune disease. What was amplified from RNA transcripts were TCR beta CDR3 regions. Primed by the HTBI set, a first-round RT-PCR was run on the TCR CDR3. A single record per CDR3 protein comes from TCRdb applying MiXCR to the multiplex PCR reads. The sample includes over 700,000 distinct CDR3 sequences, 35% of them seen just once. Findings and limits, study-wide: In the analysis, a 13 V-J model separated ophthalmopathy from stable hyperthyroidism. The model predicted ophthalmopathy a median roughly six months before onset.

In the case of this clonotype: Antigen unknown. One end of the junction does not line up with germline, which may come from a read error.

Source material: blood. This clonotype was sampled from a middle-aged woman with Graves' hyperthyroidism.

The CDR3 sequence: CPSRDRPYEQYF. The CDR3 nucleotides read TGTCCCAGCAGGGACAGGCCCTACGAGCAGTACTTC. The chain combines TRBV2 with TRBJ2-7, with TRBD1 matching over 8 bases. Germline V gene sequence: CDR1 SNHLY, CDR2 FYNNEI. The CDR3 is 12 residues long.